This T cell receptor (beta chain) was recovered during a study of T cells in Graves' hyperthyroidism and ophthalmopathy. The CDR3 has 11 amino acids. Amplification yielded TCR beta CDR3 regions, with RNA transcripts as the source. The HTBI primer set was used in a first-round RT-PCR of the TCR CDR3. MiXCR was run by TCRdb on the multiplex PCR reads, yielding one entry per CDR3 protein. The table lists some 600,000 distinct CDR3 sequences, approximately 14% of them singletons, with under 7% in the top ten. Regarding this clonotype: With a much larger clone just one base away, this may be a read error.

This TCR derives from a woman under 40 with Graves' hyperthyroidism that later progressed to Graves' ophthalmopathy. The sequencing input was blood. The V and J genes are TRBV12-3 or TRBV12-4 and TRBJ1-1; D is undetermined. CDR3 bases: TGTGCCAGCAGCGAGACAACTGAAGCTTTATTT. Protein product: CASSETTEALF.